This is a list of T cell receptor beta chains from one sample in a study of T cell responses to AZD1222 COVID-19 vaccine. Assay used: immunoSEQ multiplex PCR; TCRdb lists only in-frame clones, some missing. The profile shows roughly 200,000 clones, roughly 94% of them singletons. The sample consisted of peripheral blood, taken 28 days after the second dose of the MenACWY control vaccine. These receptors were obtained from an adult who received the MenACWY meningococcal vaccine as a control. Each CDR3 is given with its conserved first and last residue. D genes are given only for firm matches. The size entry is marked missing in some rows and otherwise reads once, few, many or a size class.

J | V | size | D | DNA | CDR3
TRBJ2-3 | TRBV11-1 | once | NA | TGTGCCAGCAGCTGGTATAGCGGTAGCACAGATACGCAGTATTTT | CASSWYSGSTDTQYF
TRBJ1-5 | TRBV7-2 | NA | NA | TGTGCCAGCAGCTTAGTACAGGGCAATCAGCCCCAGCATTTT | CASSLVQGNQPQHF
TRBJ1-1 | TRBV5-1 | NA | NA | TGCGCCAGCAGCCAGCGGATGAACACTGAAGCTTTCTTT | CASSQRMNTEAFF
TRBJ2-1 | TRBV24-1 | NA | NA | TGTGCCACCAGTGATGCGTCCTCCTACAATGAGCAGTTCTTC | CATSDASSYNEQFF
TRBJ1-1 | TRBV6-2/TRBV6-3 | NA | NA | TGTGCCAGCAGCCAACGGGAGCTCGAAGCTTTCTTT | CASSQRELEAFF
TRBJ2-7 | TRBV9 | NA | TRBD2 | TGTGCCAGCAGCGTAGGGGCGGGAGGGCCCCACGAGCAGTACTTC | CASSVGAGGPHEQYF
TRBJ1-2 | TRBV29-1 | once | NA | TGCAGCGTTAGGGAGTCAGGGGTTGGCTACACCTTC | CSVRESGVGYTF
TRBJ2-1 | TRBV5-5 | NA | NA | TGTGCCAGCAGCTTGGGACCGTACAATGAGCAGTTCTTC | CASSLGPYNEQFF
TRBJ2-3 | TRBV12-5 | NA | NA | TGTGCTAGTGGTTTCGGAGCGGTCACAGATACGCAGTATTTT | CASGFGAVTDTQYF
TRBJ2-1 | TRBV5-1 | NA | TRBD2 | TGCGCCAGCAGCTCCGGGACTAGCGGCTACAATGAGCAGTTCTTC | CASSSGTSGYNEQFF
TRBJ1-2 | TRBV11-2 | NA | TRBD1 | TGTGCCAGCAGCTTAGCGATACCCGACAGGGAACGCGATGGCTACACCTTC | CASSLAIPDRERDGYTF
TRBJ2-1 | TRBV7-3 | NA | TRBD2 | TGTGCCAGCAGCTCCTTCTCGGGGGGGTACAATGAGCAGTTCTTC | CASSSFSGGYNEQFF
TRBJ2-2 | TRBV18 | once | NA | TGTGCCAGCTCACCATTGGGCGGGACCGGGGAGCTGTTTTTT | CASSPLGGTGELFF
TRBJ2-7 | TRBV19 | NA | TRBD2 | TGTGCCAGTAGTGATCGGGGGGCCTACGAGCAGTACTTC | CASSDRGAYEQYF
TRBJ2-7 | TRBV27 | NA | NA | TGTGCCAGCAGTCGGGACGTAACCTACGAGCAGTACTTC | CASSRDVTYEQYF
TRBJ2-5 | TRBV28 | NA | NA | TGTGCCAGCAGTTTACAGCAGGGGATCCAAGAGACCCAGTACTTC | CASSLQQGIQETQYF
TRBJ2-3 | TRBV4-3 | NA | TRBD2 | TGCGCCAGCAGCCAACCGAGCGGGGGAATAGATACGCAGTATTTT | CASSQPSGGIDTQYF
TRBJ2-5 | TRBV21-1 | once | NA | TGTGCCAGCAGCAAAATAATCCGGGAGGCCGAAGAGACCCAGTACTTC | CASSKIIREAEETQYF
TRBJ1-1 | TRBV5-1 | NA | TRBD1 | TGCGCCAGCAGCCTCGGGACAGGGGACAACACTGAAGCTTTCTTT | CASSLGTGDNTEAFF
TRBJ2-7 | TRBV27 | NA | TRBD2 | TGTGCCAGCGCCCAACTAGCGGGGGGCTCCTACGAGCAGTACTTC | CASAQLAGGSYEQYF
TRBJ1-5 | TRBV6-6 | NA | NA | TGTGCCAGCAGTTACGGTGGCGTTGGCAATCAGCCCCAGCATTTT | CASSYGGVGNQPQHF
TRBJ2-7 | TRBV5-1 | NA | TRBD2 | TGCGCCAGCAGCTCGGGGACTATGTCTTACGAGCAGTACTTC | CASSSGTMSYEQYF
TRBJ2-7 | TRBV6-5 | NA | TRBD1 | TGTGCCAGCTTGCTCGAACAGGGGGGATACGAGCAGTACTTC | CASLLEQGGYEQYF
TRBJ1-6 | TRBV28 | NA | NA | TGTGCCAGCAGCCATAACCGGCGGAATAATAATTCACCCCTCCACTTT | CASSHNRRNNNSPLHF
TRBJ2-7 | TRBV6-5 | NA | TRBD2 | TGTGCCAGCAGTTACATTAGCGGGGGGACCTACGAGCAGTACTTC | CASSYISGGTYEQYF
TRBJ2-5 | TRBV28 | NA | NA | TGTGCCAGCAGTTTATTACTGGGGGGCGCACGGGAGACCCAGTACTTC | CASSLLLGGARETQYF
TRBJ1-5 | TRBV27 | NA | NA | TGTGCCAGCAGTTTATACGCCGACGGTTATCAGCCCCAGCATTTT | CASSLYADGYQPQHF
TRBJ2-3 | TRBV3-1/TRBV3-2 | NA | NA | TGTGCCAGCAGCCAAGTGTCGGGGGGCCCGGGAGATACGCAGTATTTT | CASSQVSGGPGDTQYF
TRBJ1-1 | TRBV19 | NA | NA | TGTGCCAGTAGTATCTCAATCTCGGAAGCTTTCTTT | CASSISISEAFF
TRBJ2-5 | TRBV7-2 | NA | NA | TGTGCCAGCAGCTTAGCGAACCGGGACAACCAAGAGACCCAGTACTTC | CASSLANRDNQETQYF
TRBJ2-7 | TRBV5-1 | NA | NA | TGCGCCAGCAGCGACGGGAGCTCCTACGAGCAGTACTTC | CASSDGSSYEQYF
TRBJ2-2 | TRBV28 | NA | TRBD1 | TGTGCCAGCATTCTCACGGGACAGACCACCGGGGAGCTGTTTTTT | CASILTGQTTGELFF
TRBJ1-2 | TRBV15 | NA | TRBD1 | TGTGCCACCAGCAGAGATCTACACCGACAGGGTTCCTATGGCTACACCTTC | CATSRDLHRQGSYGYTF
TRBJ1-4 | TRBV4-2 | few | TRBD1 | TGTGCCAGCAGGTCCGGGACAGGGTTTGAAAAACTGTTTTTT | CASRSGTGFEKLFF